This T cell receptor (beta chain) was sequenced in a study of ipilimumab plus nivolumab after autologous stem cell transplantation. Checkpoint therapy with ipilimumab 1 mg/kg began 14 to 28 days after transplant. Repertoires were generated with immunoSEQ multiplex PCR, while TCRdb's copy carries only in-frame clones and drops some. The sample includes 15,000 or so clones, about four fifths of them seen just once. The sequencing here drew on PBMCs, taken in a trial of ipilimumab plus nivolumab as post-transplant consolidation. This receptor was identified in a male donor with primary mediastinal lymphoma.

CDR3 nucleotide sequence: TGTGCCAGTAGGGGGGGTTCAGTGAACACCGGGGAGCTGTTTTTT. Amino acid sequence: CASRGGSVNTGELFF. This chain joins TRBV19 and TRBJ2-2; a possible D gene is TRBD2 (6 bases). CDR1 and CDR2 from the germline V gene are LNHDA and SQIVND (reference sequence). This CDR3 spans 15 amino acids. Trimming pared 6 bases from V and 1 base from J, leaving 12 bases between.